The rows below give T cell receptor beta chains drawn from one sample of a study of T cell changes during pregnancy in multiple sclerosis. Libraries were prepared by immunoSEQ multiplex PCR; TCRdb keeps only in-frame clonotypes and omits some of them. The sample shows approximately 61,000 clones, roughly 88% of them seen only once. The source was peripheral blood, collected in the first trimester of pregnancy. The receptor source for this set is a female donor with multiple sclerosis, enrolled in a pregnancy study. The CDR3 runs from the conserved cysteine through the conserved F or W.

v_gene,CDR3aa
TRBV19,CASTGTSGEQYF
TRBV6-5,CASRGQAYEQYF
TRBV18,CASSPNTVDRGDEKLFF
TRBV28,CASSLGGISYEQYF
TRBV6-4,CASSQQANTEAFF
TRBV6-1,CASSEVGPRGTRVREQYF
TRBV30,CAWSPTRGLAMPSEQFF
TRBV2,CASSDGSRYTEAFF
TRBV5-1,CASSFGLAGDTQYF
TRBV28,CASSLDAGASNEQFF
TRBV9,CASSPRIYNEQFF
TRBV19,CARPTMTAGAQTGELFF
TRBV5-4,CASSDPGQHTDTQYF
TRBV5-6,CASSWNRGWMNTEAFF
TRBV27,CASSEAGPSSYNEQFF
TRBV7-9,CASSTLVRPNYGYTF
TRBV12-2,CASRQGTINEQFF
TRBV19,CASSLTGGTEAFF
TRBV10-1,CASSESSGRAVQYF
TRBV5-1,CASSGQGKPDTQYF
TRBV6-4,CASSILAGGADTQYF
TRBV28,CASSLQQASIRQYF
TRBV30,CAWSAGLVQETQYF
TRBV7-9,CASTPIGELFF
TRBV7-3,CASSLEFSGRTDTQYF
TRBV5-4,CASSFGSGAQYF
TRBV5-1,CASSLHSGREQYF
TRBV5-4,CASSDPGQGPGYTF
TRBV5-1,CASSLDTKDSGYTF
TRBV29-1,CSVGDRDDNGYTF
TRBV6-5,CASSWKTRAFF
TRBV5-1,CASSSRTIRETQYF
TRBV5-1,CASSLNVGASGSYEQYF
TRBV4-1,CASSHRPQGPDTQYF
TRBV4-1,CASSQEPLTPSTDTQYF
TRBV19,CASSIVAGRNYGYTF
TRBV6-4,CASSDSAGVGYNEQFF
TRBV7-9,CASGVSGERQFF
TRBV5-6,CASNTDRAQETQYF
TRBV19,CASSMGQGYTEAFF
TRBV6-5,CASATSGANYGYTF
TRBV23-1,CASSQREDTGELFF
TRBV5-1,CASSLGLETYEQYF
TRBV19,CASSSGQGDEQFF
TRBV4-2,CASSQEGGSGANVLTF